A selection of T cell receptor beta chains follows, all from one sample in a study of cytomegalovirus exposure and HLA in healthy donors. Sequenced by immunoSEQ multiplex PCR; TCRdb stores in-frame clones only, minus some. The table lists more than 150,000 clones, 80% to 90% of them singletons. The specimen was PBMCs. These receptor sequences come from a girl aged 2 to 9 in good health and CMV-seropositive. The CDR3 runs from the conserved cysteine through the conserved F or W. The D gene is left open where the match is weak. The listing skips clone size in some rows; elsewhere it reads once, few, many or a size class.

V	D	size	J	CDR3	DNA
TRBV18	-	-	TRBJ1-3	CASSPASGSSGNTIYF	TGTGCCAGCTCACCTGCTAGTGGGAGCTCTGGAAACACCATATATTTT
TRBV11-3	TRBD1	-	TRBJ2-2	CASSFGTGAAGELFF	TGTGCCAGCAGCTTCGGGACAGGGGCGGCCGGGGAGCTGTTTTTT
TRBV6-5	TRBD1	-	TRBJ1-5	CASSLTGVGYQPQHF	TGTGCCAGCAGTTTAACAGGGGTTGGATATCAGCCCCAGCATTTT
TRBV25-1	-	-	TRBJ2-2	CASSEAKQITGELFF	TGTGCCAGCAGTGAAGCGAAACAGATCACCGGGGAGCTGTTTTTT
TRBV9	-	-	TRBJ1-6	CASSVRQANNSPLHF	TGTGCCAGCAGCGTCCGACAGGCCAATAATTCACCCCTCCACTTT
TRBV21-1	-	-	TRBJ1-5	CASSKVSGECNQPQHF	TGTGCCAGCAGCAAAGTATCTGGGGAGTGCAATCAGCCCCAGCATTTT
TRBV6-6	-	-	TRBJ1-5	CASSPPGEQPQHF	TGTGCCAGCAGTCCCCCAGGGGAGCAGCCCCAGCATTTT
TRBV5-1	TRBD1	-	TRBJ1-2	CASSMTPRTGYGYTF	TGCGCCAGCAGCATGACACCGAGGACAGGTTATGGCTACACCTTC
TRBV5-5	TRBD1	-	TRBJ1-1	CASSFRQGMDTEAFF	TGTGCCAGCAGCTTCCGACAGGGAATGGACACTGAAGCTTTCTTT
TRBV27	-	once	TRBJ1-2	CASSSSAGSNYGYTF	TGTGCCAGCAGTTCCTCAGCGGGAAGTAACTATGGCTACACCTTC
TRBV2	TRBD2	-	TRBJ2-7	CASRGEGLPYEQYF	TGTGCCAGCAGGGGTGAGGGACTACCATACGAGCAGTACTTC
TRBV28	-	-	TRBJ1-5	CASSLGGAGQPQHF	TGTGCCAGCAGTTTAGGGGGGGCAGGACAGCCCCAGCATTTT
TRBV28	-	-	TRBJ1-2	CASSFRDGYTF	TGTGCCAGCAGTTTCAGGGATGGCTACACCTTC
TRBV12-5	TRBD1	-	TRBJ2-1	CASGRARGHLNEQFF	TGTGCTAGTGGGCGAGCCAGGGGGCACCTTAATGAGCAGTTCTTC
TRBV6-1	-	-	TRBJ2-1	CASSYRGVGEQFF	TGTGCCAGCAGTTATCGGGGAGTTGGTGAGCAGTTCTTC
TRBV5-6	-	-	TRBJ2-7	CASSYREYYEQYF	TGTGCCAGCAGCTACAGGGAATACTACGAGCAGTACTTC
TRBV5-1	-	-	TRBJ1-2	CASSPDNNYGYTF	TGCGCCAGCAGCCCCGACAATAACTATGGCTACACCTTC
TRBV9	-	-	TRBJ1-3	CASSLGRGNTIYF	TGTGCCAGCAGCCTGGGCAGGGGAAACACCATATATTTT
TRBV6-5	-	-	TRBJ2-3	CASSYSVPRTDTQYF	TGTGCCAGCAGTTACTCGGTACCTCGGACAGATACGCAGTATTTT
TRBV4-1	TRBD1	few	TRBJ1-6	CASSPVTGGVGTPLHF	TGCGCCAGCAGCCCCGTGACAGGGGGCGTTGGGACACCCCTCCACTTT
TRBV2	-	few	TRBJ1-4	CASSERNEKLFF	TGTGCCAGCAGTGAACGGAATGAAAAACTGTTTTTT
TRBV7-3	TRBD1	-	TRBJ1-1	CASSRGQGARRTEAFF	TGTGCCAGCAGCCGCGGACAGGGGGCCAGGAGAACTGAAGCTTTCTTT